The subject of this entry is one TCR beta chain. Its antigen is still unknown. Unique molecular identifiers were incorporated during preparation of the TCRbeta library. TCRdb reprocessed the PCR reads with MiXCR, giving one entry per CDR3 protein. The sample yields about 580,000 distinct CDR3 sequences, 23% seen once. CDR1 and CDR2 from the germline V gene are DFQATT and SNEGSKA (reference sequence). CDR3 length equals 11 residues. With 2 bases removed from V and 5 bases from J, the gap between germline ends came to 6 bases. This entry is derived from a study of T-cell reconstitution after alpha-beta-depleted transplantation in children. Points from the study as a whole: Several hundred rapidly expanded clones from non-depleted graft cells reportedly supplied alpha-beta T cells about two months post-transplant.

The specimen was PBMCs, mostly from graft donor cells, collected 360 days after TCRalphabeta/CD19-depleted stem cell transplant. The V call is TRBV20-1, the J call TRBJ2-5; no firm D call. The sequence was collected from a boy in the first two years of life who had a stem cell transplant for acute myeloid leukemia, so the T cells may come from the graft donor. CDR3 in DNA: TGCAGTGCTAGATTTGGTGAGACCCAGTACTTC. Its protein product is CSARFGETQYF.